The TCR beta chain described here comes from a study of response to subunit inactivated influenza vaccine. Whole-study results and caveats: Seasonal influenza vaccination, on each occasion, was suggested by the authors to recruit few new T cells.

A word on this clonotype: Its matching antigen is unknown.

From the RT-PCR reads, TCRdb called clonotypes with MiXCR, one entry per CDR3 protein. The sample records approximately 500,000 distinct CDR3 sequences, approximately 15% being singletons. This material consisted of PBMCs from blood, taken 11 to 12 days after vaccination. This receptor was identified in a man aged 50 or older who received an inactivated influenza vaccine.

DNA for the CDR3: TGTGCCAGCACTCCAGCGGGAGGGTACAATGAGCAGTTCTTC. It yields the protein CASTPAGGYNEQFF. This chain uses TRBV5-4 with TRBJ2-1; 10 positions agree with TRBD2. The CDR3 is made up of 14 amino acids. Looked up from germline, CDR1 is SGHNT and CDR2 is YYREEE (reference sequence). V lost 6 bases to trimming and J lost 4 bases; unmatched junction nucleotides: 4. The whole variable domain, remainder taken from reference TRBV5-4 and TRBJ2-1, is ETGVTQSPTHLIKTRGQQVTLRCSSQSGHNTVSWYQQALGQGPQFIFQYYREEENGRGNFPPRFSGLQFPNYSSELNVNALELDDSALYLCASTPAGGYNEQFFGPGTRLTVL.